This T cell receptor beta chain originates from a study of T cell changes during pregnancy in multiple sclerosis (dated by TCRdb to between 2018 and 2020). In the study overall: In women with multiple sclerosis, the researchers looked at how the T cell repertoire shifted as pregnancy progressed.

With regard to this clone: No antigen is known for it. No base qualities exist here, and no much larger clone lies one base off it.

The CDR3, from cysteine to phenylalanine, totals 13 residues. This entry keeps only the CDR3 DNA: 39 bases, framed from base 1. According to the germline V gene, CDR1 reads SNHLY and CDR2 reads FYNNEI. Trimming removed 6 bases from V and 0 bases from J, leaving 9 bases between the germline ends. The library came from the immunoSEQ multiplex PCR assay. As stored in TCRdb, this immuneACCESS dataset retains in-frame rearrangements with V and J assigned. A fraction of the clones does not appear; measured against another copy, unresolved V genes explain less than half of the discrepancy, and the remainder lacks a known reason. Across this sample there are over 25,000 clones, with about 89% seen only once. Approximately 10% of the sample is held by the ten biggest clonotypes.

This specimen consisted of CD8+ T cells from peripheral blood mononuclear cells, obtained in the third trimester of pregnancy. This sequence uses TRBV2 and TRBJ2-7; TRBD1 is possibly the D segment (5 matching bases). This TCR was recovered from a female donor with multiple sclerosis, enrolled in a pregnancy study. The CDR3 is CASRADNSYEQYF. The sequence in DNA is TGTGCCAGCAGGGCGGACAACTCCTACGAGCAGTACTTC.